The source of this TCR beta chain is a study of CD8+ T cells in alopecia areata. RNA was isolated and reverse transcribed to cDNA, the sequencing template. Assay: immunoSEQ multiplex PCR; the TCRdb copy retains only in-frame clones and omits some. The top ten clones hold around 1.5% of a sample with 200,000 to 250,000 clones, around three fifths of them seen once. CDR1 is MGHRA, CDR2 YSYEKL, per germline. The CDR3 is made up of 15 amino acids. After removal of 2 bases from V and 5 bases from J, the junction contained 4 bases not matched to a gene. Treatment defined: oral pan-JAK inhibitor, 5-10 mg twice daily. The study team obtained lesional scalp punch biopsies and peripheral blood from alopecia areata patients.

The sample in question was CD4+ T cells sorted from blood, obtained at week 4, from a patient treated with tofacitinib. V is TRBV4-1 and J is TRBJ1-5; 9 nucleotides match TRBD1. This clonotype was obtained from a human donor with alopecia areata. Here the CDR3 DNA reads TGCGCCAGCAGCCAACTACAGGGGGCGCATCAGCCCCAGCATTTT. Translating gives CASSQLQGAHQPQHF.